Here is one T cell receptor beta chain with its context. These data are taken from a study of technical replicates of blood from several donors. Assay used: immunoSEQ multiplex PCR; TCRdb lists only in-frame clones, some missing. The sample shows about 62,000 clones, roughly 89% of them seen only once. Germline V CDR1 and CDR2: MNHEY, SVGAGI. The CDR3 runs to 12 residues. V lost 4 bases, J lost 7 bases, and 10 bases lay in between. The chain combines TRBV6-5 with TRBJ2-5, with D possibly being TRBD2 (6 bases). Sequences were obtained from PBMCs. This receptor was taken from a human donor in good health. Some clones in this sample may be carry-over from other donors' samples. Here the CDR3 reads CASSSTSGTQYF. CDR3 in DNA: TGTGCCAGCAGTTCGACTAGTGGGACCCAGTACTTC.